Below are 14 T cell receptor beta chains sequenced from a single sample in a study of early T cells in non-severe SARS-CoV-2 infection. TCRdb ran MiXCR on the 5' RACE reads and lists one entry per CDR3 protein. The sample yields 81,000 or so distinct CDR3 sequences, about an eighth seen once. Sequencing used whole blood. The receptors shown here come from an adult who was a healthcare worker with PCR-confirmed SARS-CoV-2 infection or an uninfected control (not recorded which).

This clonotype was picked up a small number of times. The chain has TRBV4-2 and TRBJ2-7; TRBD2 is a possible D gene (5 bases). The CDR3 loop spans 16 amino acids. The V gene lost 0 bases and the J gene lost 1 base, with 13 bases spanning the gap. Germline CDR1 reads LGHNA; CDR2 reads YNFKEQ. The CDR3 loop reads CASSQDLRGFSYEQYF. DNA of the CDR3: TGTGCCAGCAGCCAAGATCTCCGGGGTTTTTCCTACGAGCAGTACTTC.

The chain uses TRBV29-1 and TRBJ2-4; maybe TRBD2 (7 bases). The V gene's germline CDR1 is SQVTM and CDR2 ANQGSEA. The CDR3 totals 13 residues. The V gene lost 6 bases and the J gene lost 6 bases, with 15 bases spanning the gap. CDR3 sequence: CSVVGGLTNIQYF. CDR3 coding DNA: TGCAGCGTGGTGGGGGGGCTCACAAACATTCAGTACTTC.

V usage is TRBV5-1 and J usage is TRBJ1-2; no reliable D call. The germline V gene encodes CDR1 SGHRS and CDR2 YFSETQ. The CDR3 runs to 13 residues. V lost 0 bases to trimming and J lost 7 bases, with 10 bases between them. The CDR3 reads CASSLVRDTGYTF. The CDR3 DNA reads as TGCGCCAGCAGCTTGGTAAGGGATACTGGCTACACCTTC. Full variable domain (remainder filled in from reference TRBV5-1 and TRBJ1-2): KAGVTQTPRYLIKTRGQQVTLSCSPISGHRSVSWYQQTPGQGLQFLFEYFSETQRNKGNFPGRFSGRQFSNSRSEMNVSTLELGDSALYLCASSLVRDTGYTFGSGTRLTVV.

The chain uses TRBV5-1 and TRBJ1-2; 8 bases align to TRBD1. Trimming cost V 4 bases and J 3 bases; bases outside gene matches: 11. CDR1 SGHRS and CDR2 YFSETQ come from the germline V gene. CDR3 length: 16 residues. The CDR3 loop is CASSPEGQAGDYGYTF. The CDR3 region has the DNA TGCGCCAGCAGCCCGGAGGGACAGGCCGGGGACTATGGCTACACCTTC.

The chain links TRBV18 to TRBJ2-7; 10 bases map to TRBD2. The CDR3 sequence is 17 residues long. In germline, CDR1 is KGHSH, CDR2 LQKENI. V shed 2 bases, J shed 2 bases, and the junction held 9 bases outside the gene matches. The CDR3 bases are TGTGCCAGCTCACCAGTAGCGGGAGGCCTTTCGGCCTACGAGCAGTACTTC. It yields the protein CASSPVAGGLSAYEQYF.

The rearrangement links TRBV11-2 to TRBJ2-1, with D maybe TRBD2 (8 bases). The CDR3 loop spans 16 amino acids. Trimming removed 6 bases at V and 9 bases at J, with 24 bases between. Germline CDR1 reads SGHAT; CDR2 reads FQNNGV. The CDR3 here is CASRVGGPGGAAEQFF. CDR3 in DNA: TGTGCCAGCAGAGTAGGGGGCCCGGGAGGGGCAGCTGAGCAGTTCTTC.

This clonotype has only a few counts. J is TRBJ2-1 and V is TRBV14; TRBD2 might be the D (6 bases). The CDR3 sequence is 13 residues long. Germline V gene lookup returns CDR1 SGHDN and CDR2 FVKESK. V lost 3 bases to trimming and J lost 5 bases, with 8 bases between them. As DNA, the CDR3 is TGTGCCAGCAGCCAGGAGCGGGACAATGAGCAGTTCTTC. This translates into CASSQERDNEQFF.

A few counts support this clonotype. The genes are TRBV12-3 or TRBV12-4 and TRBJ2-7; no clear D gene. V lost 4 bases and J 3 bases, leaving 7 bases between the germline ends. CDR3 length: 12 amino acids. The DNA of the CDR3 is TGTGCCAGCAGTTCAGGCAGCTACGAGCAGTACTTC. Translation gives CASSSGSYEQYF.

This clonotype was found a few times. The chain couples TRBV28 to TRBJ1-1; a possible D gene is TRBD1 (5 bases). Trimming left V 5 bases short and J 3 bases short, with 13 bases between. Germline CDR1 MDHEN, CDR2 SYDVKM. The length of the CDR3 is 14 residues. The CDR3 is CASSGGFRDTEAFF. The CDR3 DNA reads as TGTGCCAGCAGTGGGGGTTTTAGGGACACTGAAGCTTTCTTT. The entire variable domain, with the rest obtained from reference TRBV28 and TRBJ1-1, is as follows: DVKVTQSSRYLVKRTGEKVFLECVQDMDHENMFWYRQDPGLGLRLIYFSYDVKMKEKGDIPEGYSVSREKKERFSLILESASTNQTSMYLCASSGGFRDTEAFFGQGTRLTVV.

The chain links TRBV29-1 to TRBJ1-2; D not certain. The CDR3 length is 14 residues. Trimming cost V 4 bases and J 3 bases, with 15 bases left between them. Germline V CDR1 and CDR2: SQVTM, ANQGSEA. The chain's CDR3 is CSVVTISFDYGYTF. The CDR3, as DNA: TGCAGCGTTGTAACAATAAGCTTTGACTATGGCTACACCTTC.

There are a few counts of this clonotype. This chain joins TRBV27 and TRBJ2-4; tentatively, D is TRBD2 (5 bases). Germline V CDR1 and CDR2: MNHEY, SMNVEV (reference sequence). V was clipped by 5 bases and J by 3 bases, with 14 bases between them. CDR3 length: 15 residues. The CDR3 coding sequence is TGTGCCAGCAGTCGCCAGACGGGATTCAAAAACATTCAGTACTTC. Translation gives CASSRQTGFKNIQYF.

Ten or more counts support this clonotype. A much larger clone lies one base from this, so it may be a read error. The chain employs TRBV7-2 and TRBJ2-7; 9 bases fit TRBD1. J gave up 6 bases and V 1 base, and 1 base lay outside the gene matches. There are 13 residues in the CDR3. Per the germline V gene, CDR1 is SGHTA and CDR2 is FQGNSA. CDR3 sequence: CASSLGTGAEQYF. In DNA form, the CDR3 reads TGTGCCAGCAGCTTAGGGACAGGGGCCGAGCAGTACTTC. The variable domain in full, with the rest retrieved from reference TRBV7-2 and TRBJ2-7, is GAGVSQSPSNKVTEKGKDVELRCDPISGHTALYWYRQSLGQGLEFLIYFQGNSAPDKSGLPSDRFSAERTGGSVSTLTIQRTQQEDSAVYLCASSLGTGAEQYFGPGTRLTVT.

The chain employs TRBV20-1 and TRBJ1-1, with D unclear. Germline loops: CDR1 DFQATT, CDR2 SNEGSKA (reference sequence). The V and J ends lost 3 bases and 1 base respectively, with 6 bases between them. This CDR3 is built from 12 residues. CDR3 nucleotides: TGCAGTGCTAGCGTGAGGAACACTGAAGCTTTCTTT. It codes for CSASVRNTEAFF.

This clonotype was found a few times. As DNA, the CDR3 is TGCAGCGCGACGCCCCTGTTCGGGACTGCCTCCTACAATGAGCAGTTCTTC. Translating gives CSATPLFGTASYNEQFF. The J gene is TRBJ2-1, the V gene TRBV29-1, with D perhaps TRBD2 (6 bases). With 7 bases removed from V and 0 bases from J, the gap between germline ends came to 22 bases. The CDR3 length is 17 residues. The germline V gene encodes CDR1 SQVTM and CDR2 ANQGSEA.